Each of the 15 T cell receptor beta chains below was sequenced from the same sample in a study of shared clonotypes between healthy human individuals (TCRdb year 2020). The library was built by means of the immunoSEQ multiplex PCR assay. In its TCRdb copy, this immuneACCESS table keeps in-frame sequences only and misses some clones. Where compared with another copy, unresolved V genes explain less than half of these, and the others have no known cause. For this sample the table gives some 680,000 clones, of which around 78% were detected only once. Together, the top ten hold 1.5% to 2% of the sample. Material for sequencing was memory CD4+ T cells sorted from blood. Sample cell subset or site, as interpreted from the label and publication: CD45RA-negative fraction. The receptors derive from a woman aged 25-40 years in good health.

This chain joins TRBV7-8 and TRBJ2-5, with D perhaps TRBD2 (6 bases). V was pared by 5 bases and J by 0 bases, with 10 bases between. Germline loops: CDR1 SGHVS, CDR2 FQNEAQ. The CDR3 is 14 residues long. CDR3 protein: CASSGRDYQETQYF. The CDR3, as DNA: TGTGCCAGCAGCGGCCGGGACTACCAAGAGACCCAGTACTTC.

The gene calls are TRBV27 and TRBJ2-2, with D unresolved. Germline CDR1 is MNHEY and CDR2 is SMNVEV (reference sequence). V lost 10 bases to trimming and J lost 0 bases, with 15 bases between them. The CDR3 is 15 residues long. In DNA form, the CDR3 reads TGTGCCACCCGCTCGTGGGCCTCGAACACCGGGGAGCTGTTTTTT. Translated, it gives CATRSWASNTGELFF.

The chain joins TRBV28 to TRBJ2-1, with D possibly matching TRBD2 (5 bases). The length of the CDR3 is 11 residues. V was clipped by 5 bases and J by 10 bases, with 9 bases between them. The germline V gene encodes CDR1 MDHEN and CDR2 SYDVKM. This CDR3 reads CASSLSGEQFF. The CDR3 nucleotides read TGTGCCAGCAGTCTCAGCGGCGAGCAGTTCTTC. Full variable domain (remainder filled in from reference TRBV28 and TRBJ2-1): DVKVTQSSRYLVKRTGEKVFLECVQDMDHENMFWYRQDPGLGLRLIYFSYDVKMKEKGDIPEGYSVSREKKERFSLILESASTNQTSMYLCASSLSGEQFFGPGTRLTVL.

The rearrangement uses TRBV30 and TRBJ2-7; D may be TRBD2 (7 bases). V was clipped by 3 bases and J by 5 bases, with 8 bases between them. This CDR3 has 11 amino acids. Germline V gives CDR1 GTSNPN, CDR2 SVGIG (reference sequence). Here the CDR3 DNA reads TGTGCCTGGAGAGGGGGGGACGAGCAGTACTTC. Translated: CAWRGGDEQYF.

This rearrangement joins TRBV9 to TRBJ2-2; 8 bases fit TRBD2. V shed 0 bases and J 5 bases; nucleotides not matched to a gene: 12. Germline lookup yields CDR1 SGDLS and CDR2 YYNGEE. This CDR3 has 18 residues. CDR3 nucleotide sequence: TGTGCCAGCAGCGTAGACCCCAGCGGGAGAGCAGGGACCGGGGAGCTGTTTTTT. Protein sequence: CASSVDPSGRAGTGELFF.

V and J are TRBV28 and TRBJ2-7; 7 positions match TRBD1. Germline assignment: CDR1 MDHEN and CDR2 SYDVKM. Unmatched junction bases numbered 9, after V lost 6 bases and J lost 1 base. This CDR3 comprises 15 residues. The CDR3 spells CASSLSGDSSYEQYF. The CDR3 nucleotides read TGTGCCAGCAGCCTCTCCGGGGACAGTTCCTACGAGCAGTACTTC.

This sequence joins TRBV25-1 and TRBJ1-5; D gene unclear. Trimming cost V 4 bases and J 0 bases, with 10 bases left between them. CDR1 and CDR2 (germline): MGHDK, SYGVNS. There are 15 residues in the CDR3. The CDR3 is CASSGLGDSNQPQHF. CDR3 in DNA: TGTGCCAGCAGTGGGTTAGGAGATAGCAATCAGCCCCAGCATTTT.

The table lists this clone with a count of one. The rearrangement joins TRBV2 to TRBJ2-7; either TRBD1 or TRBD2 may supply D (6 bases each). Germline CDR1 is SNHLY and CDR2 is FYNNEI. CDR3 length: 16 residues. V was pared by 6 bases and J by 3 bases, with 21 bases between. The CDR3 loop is CASSDLTRGVFYEQYF. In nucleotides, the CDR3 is TGTGCCAGCAGCGACCTGACAAGGGGGGTCTTCTACGAGCAGTACTTC.

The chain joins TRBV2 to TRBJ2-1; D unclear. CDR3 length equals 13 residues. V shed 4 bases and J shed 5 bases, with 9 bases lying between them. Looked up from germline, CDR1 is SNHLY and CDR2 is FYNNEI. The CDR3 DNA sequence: TGTGCCAGCAGTGGCCGGGTTAACAATGAGCAGTTCTTC. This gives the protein CASSGRVNNEQFF.

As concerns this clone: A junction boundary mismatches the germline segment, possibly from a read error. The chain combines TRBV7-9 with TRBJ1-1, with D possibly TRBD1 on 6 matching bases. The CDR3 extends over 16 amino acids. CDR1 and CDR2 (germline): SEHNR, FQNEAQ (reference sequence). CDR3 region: CASRGTWGSRNPEAFF. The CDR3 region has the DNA TGTGCCAGCCGAGGGACATGGGGAAGCCGGAACCCTGAAGCTTTCTTT.

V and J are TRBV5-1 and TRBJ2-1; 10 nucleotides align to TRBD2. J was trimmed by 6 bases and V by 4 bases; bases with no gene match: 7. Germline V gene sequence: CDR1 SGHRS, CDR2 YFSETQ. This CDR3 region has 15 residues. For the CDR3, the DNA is TGCGCCAGCAGCATCCTAGCGGGAGTTCTCAATGAGCAGTTCTTC. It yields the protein CASSILAGVLNEQFF. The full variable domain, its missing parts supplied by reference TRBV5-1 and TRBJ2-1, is KAGVTQTPRYLIKTRGQQVTLSCSPISGHRSVSWYQQTPGQGLQFLFEYFSETQRNKGNFPGRFSGRQFSNSRSEMNVSTLELGDSALYLCASSILAGVLNEQFFGPGTRLTVL.

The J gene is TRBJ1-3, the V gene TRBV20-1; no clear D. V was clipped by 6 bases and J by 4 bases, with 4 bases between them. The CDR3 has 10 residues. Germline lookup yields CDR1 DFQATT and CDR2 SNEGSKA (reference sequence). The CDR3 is CSAIGNTIYF. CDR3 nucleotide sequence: TGCAGTGCCATCGGAAACACCATATATTTT.

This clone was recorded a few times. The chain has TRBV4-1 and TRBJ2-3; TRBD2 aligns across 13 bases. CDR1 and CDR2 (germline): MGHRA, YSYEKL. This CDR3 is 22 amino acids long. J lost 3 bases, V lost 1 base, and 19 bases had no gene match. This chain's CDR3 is CASSQVGGTSGTLSALTDTQYF. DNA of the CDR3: TGCGCCAGCAGCCAAGTGGGGGGGACTAGCGGGACCTTGTCGGCTCTGACAGATACGCAGTATTTT.

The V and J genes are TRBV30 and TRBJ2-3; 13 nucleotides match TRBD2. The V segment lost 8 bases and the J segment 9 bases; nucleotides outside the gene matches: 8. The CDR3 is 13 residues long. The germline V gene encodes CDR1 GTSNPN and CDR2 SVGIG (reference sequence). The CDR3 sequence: CAGTSGRAGTQYF. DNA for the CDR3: TGTGCCGGAACTAGCGGGAGGGCCGGGACGCAGTATTTT.

CDR3 DNA: TGTGCCAGCAGCTTGGATCTAGCGGGAGGATACAATGAGCAGTTCTTC. It encodes CASSLDLAGGYNEQFF. The chain is built from TRBV5-4 and TRBJ2-1, with 11 bases lining up with TRBD2. The CDR3 extends over 16 amino acids. Germline CDR1 is SGHNT and CDR2 is YYREEE (reference sequence). Unmatched junction bases numbered 3, after V lost 0 bases and J lost 4 bases. Based on the CDR3 plus reference TRBV5-4 and TRBJ2-1, the full variable domain is ETGVTQSPTHLIKTRGQQVTLRCSSQSGHNTVSWYQQALGQGPQFIFQYYREEENGRGNFPPRFSGLQFPNYSSELNVNALELDDSALYLCASSLDLAGGYNEQFFGPGTRLTVL.